The rows below give T cell receptor beta chains drawn from one sample of a study of cytomegalovirus exposure and HLA in healthy donors. Clones were read by immunoSEQ multiplex PCR, and TCRdb kept only the in-frame ones, dropping some. Of around 200,000 clones listed, around 85% are singletons. Sequencing was performed on PBMCs. These receptors all come from a man between 40 and 49 years old in good health and CMV-seropositive. The CDR3 runs from the conserved cysteine through the conserved F or W. D genes are given only for firm matches. Size is omitted from some rows. Given values are once, few, many or a class for expanded clones.

d_gene: .
j_gene: TRBJ2-7
v_gene: TRBV6-1
abundance: .
CDR3nt: TGTGCCAGCAGTGCGCGGATAACCTGGTACGAGCAGTACTTC
CDR3aa: CASSARITWYEQYF

d_gene: .
j_gene: TRBJ1-1
v_gene: TRBV19
abundance: .
CDR3nt: TGTGCCAGTACAAGGGCAGGGTGGGCCACTGAAGCTTTCTTT
CDR3aa: CASTRAGWATEAFF

d_gene: TRBD2
j_gene: TRBJ2-3
v_gene: TRBV5-4
abundance: .
CDR3nt: TGTGCCAGCAGCTTGAGTGGACTAGCAGGTGAAGCAGATACGCAGTATTTT
CDR3aa: CASSLSGLAGEADTQYF

d_gene: TRBD2
j_gene: TRBJ2-1
v_gene: TRBV6-4
abundance: .
CDR3nt: TGTGCCAGCAGTCCTAGCGGGGGGGCCGATATGTATGAGCAGTTCTTC
CDR3aa: CASSPSGGADMYEQFF

d_gene: TRBD1
j_gene: TRBJ1-2
v_gene: TRBV9
abundance: .
CDR3nt: TGTGCCAGCAGCGTCGGGGACAGTCCCTATGGCTACACCTTC
CDR3aa: CASSVGDSPYGYTF

d_gene: TRBD1
j_gene: TRBJ2-5
v_gene: TRBV5-6
abundance: once
CDR3nt: TGTGCCAGCACCCTCAAGGGGGCAGCACAAGAGACCCAGTACTTC
CDR3aa: CASTLKGAAQETQYF

d_gene: .
j_gene: TRBJ2-7
v_gene: TRBV2
abundance: .
CDR3nt: TGTGCCAGCCGGGGTTTCCTCCACGAGCAGTACTTC
CDR3aa: CASRGFLHEQYF

d_gene: TRBD1
j_gene: TRBJ2-7
v_gene: TRBV10-3
abundance: .
CDR3nt: TGTGCCATCACTAAGGACAGGGACGAGCAGTACTTC
CDR3aa: CAITKDRDEQYF

d_gene: .
j_gene: TRBJ1-5
v_gene: TRBV7-2
abundance: few
CDR3nt: TGTGCCAGCAGCTCCCAGGGGAGGGCCGATCAGCCCCAGCATTTT
CDR3aa: CASSSQGRADQPQHF

d_gene: TRBD1
j_gene: TRBJ1-2
v_gene: TRBV29-1
abundance: .
CDR3nt: TGCAGCGTTGAAGTGGACAGGGGGCTTGGCTACACCTTC
CDR3aa: CSVEVDRGLGYTF

d_gene: TRBD2
j_gene: TRBJ2-6
v_gene: TRBV5-8
abundance: .
CDR3nt: TGTGCCAGCATGCGGGGGACTGGGGCCAACGTCCTGACTTTC
CDR3aa: CASMRGTGANVLTF

d_gene: .
j_gene: TRBJ1-2
v_gene: TRBV28
abundance: .
CDR3nt: TGTGCCAGCAGTCTCCGGGACAATTATGGCTACACCTTC
CDR3aa: CASSLRDNYGYTF

d_gene: .
j_gene: TRBJ2-5
v_gene: TRBV14
abundance: .
CDR3nt: TGTGCCAGCAGCCAAGAACTCAAGCGGACAGTGAAAGAGACCCAGTACTTC
CDR3aa: CASSQELKRTVKETQYF

d_gene: .
j_gene: TRBJ1-5
v_gene: TRBV9
abundance: .
CDR3nt: TGTGCCAGCAGCCTTAAGCACTTGTATAGCAATCAGCCCCAGCATTTT
CDR3aa: CASSLKHLYSNQPQHF

d_gene: TRBD1
j_gene: TRBJ1-2
v_gene: TRBV7-2
abundance: .
CDR3nt: TGTGCCAGCAGCTTATCTCTCGGACAGGGAATAGGCTACACCTTC
CDR3aa: CASSLSLGQGIGYTF

d_gene: TRBD1
j_gene: TRBJ2-7
v_gene: TRBV6-4
abundance: .
CDR3nt: TGTGCCAGCAGTGACTCGGGACAGGGGGCAAACTACGAGCAGTACTTC
CDR3aa: CASSDSGQGANYEQYF

d_gene: .
j_gene: TRBJ2-2
v_gene: TRBV10-1
abundance: .
CDR3nt: TGCGCCAGCATGGGAGTAAACACCGGGGAGCTGTTTTTT
CDR3aa: CASMGVNTGELFF

d_gene: .
j_gene: TRBJ1-4
v_gene: TRBV18
abundance: .
CDR3nt: TGTGCCAGCTCACCAAGGGGGACTAATGAAAAACTGTTTTTT
CDR3aa: CASSPRGTNEKLFF

d_gene: TRBD1
j_gene: TRBJ1-3
v_gene: TRBV2
abundance: .
CDR3nt: TGTGCCAGGACCAGGGGGCCCCCTGGAAACACCATATATTTT
CDR3aa: CARTRGPPGNTIYF

d_gene: .
j_gene: TRBJ2-1
v_gene: TRBV7-3
abundance: .
CDR3nt: TGTGCCAGCAGCTTAAGCGGGGCTCACGAGCAGTTCTTC
CDR3aa: CASSLSGAHEQFF

d_gene: TRBD2
j_gene: TRBJ2-3
v_gene: TRBV7-3
abundance: .
CDR3nt: TGTGCCAGCAGCCCCCTTGGGGGGGGTACAGATACGCAGTATTTT
CDR3aa: CASSPLGGGTDTQYF

d_gene: TRBD1
j_gene: TRBJ1-2
v_gene: TRBV28
abundance: .
CDR3nt: TGTGCCAGCACCGTGACAGGGGACTATGGCTACACCTTC
CDR3aa: CASTVTGDYGYTF

d_gene: .
j_gene: TRBJ2-6
v_gene: TRBV4-1
abundance: .
CDR3nt: TGCGCCAGCAGCCCCCTTAACTCTGGGGCCAACGTCCTGACTTTC
CDR3aa: CASSPLNSGANVLTF

d_gene: .
j_gene: TRBJ2-7
v_gene: TRBV7-2
abundance: once
CDR3nt: TGTGCCAGCAGCTTAGCGGCAGGGGGGCGGGGCCACGAGCAGTACTTC
CDR3aa: CASSLAAGGRGHEQYF

d_gene: .
j_gene: TRBJ2-7
v_gene: TRBV5-4
abundance: .
CDR3nt: TGTGCCAGCAGCTTGGGCGCAGGGGGGTACGAGCAGTACTTC
CDR3aa: CASSLGAGGYEQYF